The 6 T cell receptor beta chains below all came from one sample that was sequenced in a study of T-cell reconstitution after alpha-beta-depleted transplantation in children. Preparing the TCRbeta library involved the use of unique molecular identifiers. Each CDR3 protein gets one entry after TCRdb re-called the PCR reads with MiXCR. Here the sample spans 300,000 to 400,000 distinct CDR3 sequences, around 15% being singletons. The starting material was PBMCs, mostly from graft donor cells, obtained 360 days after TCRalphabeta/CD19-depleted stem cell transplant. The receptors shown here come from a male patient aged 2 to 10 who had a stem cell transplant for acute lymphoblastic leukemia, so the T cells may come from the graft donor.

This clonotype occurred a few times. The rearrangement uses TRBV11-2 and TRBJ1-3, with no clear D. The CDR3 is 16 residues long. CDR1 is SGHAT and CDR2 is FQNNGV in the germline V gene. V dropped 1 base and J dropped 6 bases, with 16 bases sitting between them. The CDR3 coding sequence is TGTGCCAGCAGCTTAGTAAGCTTGTTTGGAGAAAACACCATATATTTT. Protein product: CASSLVSLFGENTIYF.

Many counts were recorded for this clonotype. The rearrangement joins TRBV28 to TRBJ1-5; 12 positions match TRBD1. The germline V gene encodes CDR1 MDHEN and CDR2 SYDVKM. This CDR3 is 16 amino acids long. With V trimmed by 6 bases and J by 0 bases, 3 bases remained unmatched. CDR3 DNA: TGTGCCAGCAGCTGGGGACAGGGGGCTAGCAATCAGCCCCAGCATTTT. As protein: CASSWGQGASNQPQHF. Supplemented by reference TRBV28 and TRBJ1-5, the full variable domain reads DVKVTQSSRYLVKRTGEKVFLECVQDMDHENMFWYRQDPGLGLRLIYFSYDVKMKEKGDIPEGYSVSREKKERFSLILESASTNQTSMYLCASSWGQGASNQPQHFGDGTRLSIL.

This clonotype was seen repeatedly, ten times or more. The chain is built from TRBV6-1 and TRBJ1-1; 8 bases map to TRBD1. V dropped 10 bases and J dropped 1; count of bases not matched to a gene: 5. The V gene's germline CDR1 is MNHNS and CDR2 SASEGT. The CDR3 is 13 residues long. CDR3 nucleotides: TGTGCCACAAAACAGGGGGGGAACACTGAAGCTTTCTTT. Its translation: CATKQGGNTEAFF.

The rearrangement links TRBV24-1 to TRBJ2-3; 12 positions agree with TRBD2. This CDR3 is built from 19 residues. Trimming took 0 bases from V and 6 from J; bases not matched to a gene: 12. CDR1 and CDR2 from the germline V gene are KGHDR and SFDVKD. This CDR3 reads CATSDLASGRASQMDTQYF. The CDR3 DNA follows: TGTGCCACCAGTGATTTGGCTAGCGGGAGGGCCAGTCAGATGGATACGCAGTATTTT.

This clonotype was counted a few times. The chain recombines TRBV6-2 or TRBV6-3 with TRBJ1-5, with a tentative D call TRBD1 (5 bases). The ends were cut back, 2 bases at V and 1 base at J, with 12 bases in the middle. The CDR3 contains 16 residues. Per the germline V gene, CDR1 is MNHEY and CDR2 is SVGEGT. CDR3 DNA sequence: TGTGCCAGCAGTTACGCAGGGAGAGGCAGCAATCAGCCCCAGCATTTT. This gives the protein CASSYAGRGSNQPQHF.

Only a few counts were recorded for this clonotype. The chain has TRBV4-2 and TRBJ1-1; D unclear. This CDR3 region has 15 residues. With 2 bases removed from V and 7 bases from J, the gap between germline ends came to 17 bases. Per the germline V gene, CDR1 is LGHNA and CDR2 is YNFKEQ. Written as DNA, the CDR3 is TGTGCCAGCAGCCAATTCCATGGGGTGGATGGTGAAGCTTTCTTT. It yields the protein CASSQFHGVDGEAFF.